The sequence of this T cell receptor beta chain was determined in a study of T cell responses to AZD1222 COVID-19 vaccine. Study summary: The analysis combined second doses at about 4 or about 12 weeks.

Sequencing used immunoSEQ multiplex PCR; TCRdb keeps in-frame clones, though not all of them. The sample has 140,000 or so clones, just under 95% seen once. Study-wide results and limits: The CD4 TCRs associated with vaccination extended across spike and predominated at 160-218 and 743-854. Spike-specific TCR breadth and depth rose after two AZD1222 doses.

The CDR3 consists of 16 residues. In germline, CDR1 is SGDLS, CDR2 YYNGEE. Between the trimmed V and J ends, which lost 0 bases and 5 bases, there was a span of 17 bases. As concerns this clone: The antigen remains unidentified.

The material sequenced was peripheral blood, taken on day 0 of AZD1222 vaccination. This rearrangement joins TRBV9 to TRBJ2-5; possibly TRBD1 for D (5 bases). This clonotype was sampled from an adult in good health. The CDR3 DNA sequence: TGTGCCAGCAGCGTAGGTCCGTATCAGGGCCAGGAGACCCAGTACTTC. It translates to CASSVGPYQGQETQYF.